The sequence of this T cell receptor (beta chain) was determined in a study of blood T cell repertoires in COVID-19. Study information: The samples span acute and convalescent COVID-19 from the United States, Italy and Spain.

In the authors' methods: Researchers report that nucleated cell counts were estimated from reference gene primer amplification. TCRdb's table, derived via immunoSEQ multiplex PCR, lists solely in-frame clones and lacks some. That table is the source of V, J and clone size, and D and trimming were worked out from the DNA. The sample lists about 220,000 clones; over 75% were seen once. The CDR3 is 13 residues long. Losses at the gene ends were 4 bases for V and 7 bases for J; bases not matched to a gene: 3. Germline CDR1 reads MNHNY; CDR2 reads SVGAGI (reference sequence). The sample holds one count of this clone.

The sequenced sample was peripheral blood. The receptor's source is a human donor in a cohort sampled during active COVID-19. The chain joins TRBV6-6 to TRBJ1-5; 8 nucleotides agree with TRBD1. The CDR3 region is CASSWDRSQPQHF. CDR3 DNA sequence: TGTGCCAGCAGTTGGGACAGGTCCCAGCCCCAGCATTTT.